This T cell receptor (beta chain) originates from a study of blood T cell repertoires in COVID-19. One Seattle source followed patients from active infection through their disease course. Here immunoSEQ multiplex PCR was the method, and the copy in TCRdb shows in-frame clones only, minus some. The repertoire has about 210,000 clones, roughly four fifths of them found once; the top ten carry about 4.8%. Sample: peripheral blood. The receptor was derived from a woman aged 70 to 79 with COVID-19, enrolled during active disease.

CDR3 region: CASSQPPGQGFSGANVLTF. For the CDR3, the DNA is TGCGCCAGCAGCCAACCTCCGGGACAGGGGTTCTCTGGGGCCAACGTCCTGACTTTC. The rearrangement links TRBV4-3 to TRBJ2-6; 10 nucleotides agree with TRBD1. Germline V gene lookup returns CDR1 LGHNA and CDR2 YSLEER. V lost 2 bases and J lost 0; bases outside the gene matches: 7. The CDR3 has 19 amino acids.